These T cell receptor beta chains were read from a single sample in a study of T cell changes during pregnancy in multiple sclerosis. Produced via immunoSEQ multiplex PCR; TCRdb's table is partial and in-frame only. Among about 34,000 clones listed, roughly 90% were seen once. Sequencing used CD8+ T cells from peripheral blood mononuclear cells, obtained after pregnancy. These receptors were taken from a female donor with multiple sclerosis, enrolled in a pregnancy study. Both conserved end residues are part of each CDR3. D genes are given only for firm matches. Clone size is not always given. Where it is, it says once, few, many or a class for expanded clones.

J	D	size	V	DNA	CDR3
TRBJ2-3	TRBD2	-	TRBV4-1	TGCGCCAGCAGCCAACTAGCGGGGAGCACAGATACGCAGTATTTT	CASSQLAGSTDTQYF
TRBJ2-7	TRBD2	-	TRBV30	TGTGCCTGGAGTGTAGGGCTAGCGGGGGACGAGCAGTACTTC	CAWSVGLAGDEQYF
TRBJ1-2	TRBD1	-	TRBV7-9	TGTGCCAGCAGCTTACTTGGACAGGGACCCGACTATGGCTACACCTTC	CASSLLGQGPDYGYTF
TRBJ2-1	TRBD1	-	TRBV7-9	TGTGCCAGCAGCTTCGGACAGGGGGCGCGGAATGAGCAGTTCTTC	CASSFGQGARNEQFF
TRBJ1-1	TRBD1	-	TRBV7-6	TGTGCCAGCAGCCCCTCGACAGGGGAAGCTTTCTTT	CASSPSTGEAFF
TRBJ1-1	-	-	TRBV30	TGTGCCTGGAGTAACGGGGTAATGAACACTGAAGCTTTCTTT	CAWSNGVMNTEAFF
TRBJ2-7	-	once	TRBV7-2	TGTGCCAGCAGCTACCCGGGACGGGGGAACGAGCAGTACTTC	CASSYPGRGNEQYF
TRBJ2-3	-	-	TRBV15	TGTGCCACCAGCAGAGAAAGGGGGGGGCCTACAGATACGCAGTATTTT	CATSRERGGPTDTQYF
TRBJ2-5	-	-	TRBV21-1	TGTGCCAGCAGCATCCGACAGGGTCATACAGAGACCCAGTACTTC	CASSIRQGHTETQYF
TRBJ2-7	-	-	TRBV7-6	TGTGCCAGCAGCTTAGCTCGTACAGGGAGCTCCTACGAGCAGTACTTC	CASSLARTGSSYEQYF
TRBJ1-1	-	-	TRBV5-6	TGTGCCAGCAGCGGACGCAGGGGTGTCACTGAAGCTTTCTTT	CASSGRRGVTEAFF
TRBJ1-6	-	-	TRBV27	TGTGCCAGCAGTTTATTATTTCGGGGGGTGGATAATTCACCCCTCCACTTT	CASSLLFRGVDNSPLHF
TRBJ2-5	TRBD2	-	TRBV5-6	TGTGCCAGCAGCTTGGCCGGGGGGTACCAAGAGACCCAGTACTTC	CASSLAGGYQETQYF
TRBJ2-1	TRBD2	once	TRBV4-3	TGCGCCAGCAGCCAAGATCTAGCGGGGGGGCGGAATGAGCAGTTCTTC	CASSQDLAGGRNEQFF
TRBJ1-1	TRBD1	once	TRBV4-1	TGCGCCAGCAGCTTACAGGGGACGAACACTGAAGCTTTCTTT	CASSLQGTNTEAFF
TRBJ2-3	TRBD2	once	TRBV4-1	TGCGCCAGCAGCCCCCTAGCGGGGGGGCCTACAGATACGCAGTATTTT	CASSPLAGGPTDTQYF
TRBJ1-2	TRBD1	few	TRBV7-9	TGTGCCAGCAGCCGGGGGACAGAAACCCTCAAGGAGGGAGGCTACACCTTC	CASSRGTETLKEGGYTF
TRBJ2-3	TRBD2	-	TRBV9	TGTGCCAGCAGTAGCGGGGGGCCCACAGATACGCAGTATTTT	CASSSGGPTDTQYF
TRBJ1-2	-	-	TRBV7-2	TGTGCCAGCAGCTTAGGTTCCTGGACACACTATGGCTACACCTTC	CASSLGSWTHYGYTF
TRBJ2-7	-	-	TRBV9	TGTGCCAGCAGCCCCGAACAGGGATCCTACGAGCAGTACTTC	CASSPEQGSYEQYF
TRBJ1-1	TRBD1	-	TRBV9	TGTGCCAGCAGCCCACTTGGGACAGGGGGCTTTACTGAAGCTTTCTTT	CASSPLGTGGFTEAFF
TRBJ1-2	TRBD1	-	TRBV7-6	TGTGCCAGCAGCGGCCGACAGGGGGCTAACGATGGCTACACCTTC	CASSGRQGANDGYTF
TRBJ1-6	-	-	TRBV7-2	TGTGCCAGCAGCTTTCAGGGGAATTCACCCCTCCACTTT	CASSFQGNSPLHF
TRBJ1-1	-	-	TRBV19	TGTGCCAGTAGTATGTCACCTACGAACACTGAAGCTTTCTTT	CASSMSPTNTEAFF
TRBJ2-3	TRBD1	-	TRBV9	TGTGCCAGCAGCGCGCCCCGGGACAGGATAACAGATACGCAGTATTTT	CASSAPRDRITDTQYF
TRBJ1-5	-	-	TRBV4-3	TGCGCCAGCAGCCAAGAAGGGCAGGGCCATCAGCCCCAGCATTTT	CASSQEGQGHQPQHF
TRBJ2-3	-	-	TRBV13	TGTGCCAGCAGCTTTAGCCCGTTAGGGGGGGGCACAGATACGCAGTATTTT	CASSFSPLGGGTDTQYF
TRBJ2-1	TRBD2	-	TRBV7-9	TGTGCCAGCAGCCTTAGCGGGGGGGGAGGGGATGAGCAGTTCTTC	CASSLSGGGGDEQFF
TRBJ2-7	-	medium-sized	TRBV15	TGTGCCACCAGCAGAGGGGGGGTATCGGGAGTTGACGAGCAGTACTTC	CATSRGGVSGVDEQYF
TRBJ1-4	TRBD1	few	TRBV6-4	TGTGCCAGCAGTCCACAGGGGGATGGTGAAAAACTGTTTTTT	CASSPQGDGEKLFF
TRBJ1-2	TRBD1	-	TRBV11-2	TGTGCCAGCAGTACAGGGGGTGTTAACTATGGCTACACCTTC	CASSTGGVNYGYTF
TRBJ2-3	TRBD1	-	TRBV29-1	TGCAGCGTTGAAGGCCCTACAGGGGTATGGGCAGATACGCAGTATTTT	CSVEGPTGVWADTQYF
TRBJ2-5	TRBD2	-	TRBV7-2	TGTGCCAGCAGCTCCGGCGGGGGGCCACAAGAGACCCAGTACTTC	CASSSGGGPQETQYF
TRBJ1-2	-	-	TRBV29-1	TGCAGCGTTCCAGGGCAGGGCATCGTTGGGAGGTGGGGCTATGGCTACACCTTC	CSVPGQGIVGRWGYGYTF
TRBJ1-5	-	-	TRBV10-3	TGTGCCATCAGTGAGTCGCGGAATCAGCCCCAGCATTTT	CAISESRNQPQHF
TRBJ2-7	-	-	TRBV9	TGTGCCAGCAGCGTAGGGGGAGGCGTTGAGCAGTACTTC	CASSVGGGVEQYF
TRBJ2-1	-	-	TRBV27	TGTGCCAGCAGTGGAGGGACTCCCGAGTTCTTC	CASSGGTPEFF
TRBJ1-2	-	-	TRBV9	TGTGCCAGCAGCGAGTCTATCTCCGGGAGAACTAACTATGGCTACACCTTC	CASSESISGRTNYGYTF
TRBJ1-3	TRBD1	-	TRBV6-1	TGTGCCAGCAGTGGTTCTTCGGACAGGGGGCTTGGAAACACCATATATTTT	CASSGSSDRGLGNTIYF
TRBJ2-4	-	-	TRBV7-3	TGTGCCAGCAGCCCCTCCCACGGAGAAAACATTCAGTACTTC	CASSPSHGENIQYF
TRBJ1-5	TRBD1	-	TRBV29-1	TGCAGCGTTATGGACAGGGGGCACGGGGGCAATCAGCCCCAGCATTTT	CSVMDRGHGGNQPQHF
TRBJ2-3	TRBD2	-	TRBV9	TGTGCCAGCAGCGTCAACCCTAGCGGTGACGGACCCACTTATACGCAGTATTTT	CASSVNPSGDGPTYTQYF
TRBJ2-5	TRBD1	once	TRBV19	TGTGCCAGTAGCCTCGAGGGGGCTCAGCAAGAGACCCAGTACTTC	CASSLEGAQQETQYF
TRBJ2-3	-	-	TRBV2	TGTGCCAGCAGTGGTAGCGAAGATACGCAGTATTTT	CASSGSEDTQYF
TRBJ1-2	TRBD1	-	TRBV7-9	TGTGCCAGCAGCTCATCCCGGACAGGTTCCTATGGCTACACCTTC	CASSSSRTGSYGYTF
TRBJ1-1	TRBD1	once	TRBV4-3	TGCGCCAGCAGCCAAGTACTCGGGACAGGGCACACTGAAGCTTTCTTT	CASSQVLGTGHTEAFF
TRBJ2-7	-	-	TRBV9	TGTGCCAGCAGCACCTCTGGAGGATATCCTTACGAGCAGTACTTC	CASSTSGGYPYEQYF
TRBJ1-2	TRBD1	-	TRBV6-4	TGTGCCAGCAGTGACACTGGACAGGCCTTATATGGCTACACCTTC	CASSDTGQALYGYTF
TRBJ2-1	-	-	TRBV18	TGTGCCAGCTCACCAGGGCAGACATCCTACAATGAGCAGTTCTTC	CASSPGQTSYNEQFF
TRBJ2-3	TRBD2	-	TRBV11-2	TGTGCCAGCAGCTTAGATCCTAGCGGGGGGGTAACAGATACGCAGTATTTT	CASSLDPSGGVTDTQYF
TRBJ1-2	-	once	TRBV9	TGTGCCAGCAGCGTAGTCAGCAGGGGAGACTATGGCTACACCTTC	CASSVVSRGDYGYTF
TRBJ2-2	TRBD2	-	TRBV4-1	TGCGCCAGCAGCCATCCCAGCGGGGGGGGAGGGACCGGGGAGCTGTTTTTT	CASSHPSGGGGTGELFF
TRBJ2-5	-	-	TRBV4-1	TGCGCCAGCAGCCAAGTCCCAGGTGAAGAGACCCAGTACTTC	CASSQVPGEETQYF
TRBJ2-1	TRBD2	-	TRBV2	TGTGCCAGCAACGGCGGGGGGTCTCGCAATGAGCAGTTCTTC	CASNGGGSRNEQFF
TRBJ1-1	-	-	TRBV19	TGTGCCAGTAGTATTTCCATGAACACTGAAGCTTTCTTT	CASSISMNTEAFF
TRBJ2-5	-	-	TRBV2	TGTGCCAGCAGGGTCCGAGAGACTAGGAAGGGGACCCAGTACTTC	CASRVRETRKGTQYF